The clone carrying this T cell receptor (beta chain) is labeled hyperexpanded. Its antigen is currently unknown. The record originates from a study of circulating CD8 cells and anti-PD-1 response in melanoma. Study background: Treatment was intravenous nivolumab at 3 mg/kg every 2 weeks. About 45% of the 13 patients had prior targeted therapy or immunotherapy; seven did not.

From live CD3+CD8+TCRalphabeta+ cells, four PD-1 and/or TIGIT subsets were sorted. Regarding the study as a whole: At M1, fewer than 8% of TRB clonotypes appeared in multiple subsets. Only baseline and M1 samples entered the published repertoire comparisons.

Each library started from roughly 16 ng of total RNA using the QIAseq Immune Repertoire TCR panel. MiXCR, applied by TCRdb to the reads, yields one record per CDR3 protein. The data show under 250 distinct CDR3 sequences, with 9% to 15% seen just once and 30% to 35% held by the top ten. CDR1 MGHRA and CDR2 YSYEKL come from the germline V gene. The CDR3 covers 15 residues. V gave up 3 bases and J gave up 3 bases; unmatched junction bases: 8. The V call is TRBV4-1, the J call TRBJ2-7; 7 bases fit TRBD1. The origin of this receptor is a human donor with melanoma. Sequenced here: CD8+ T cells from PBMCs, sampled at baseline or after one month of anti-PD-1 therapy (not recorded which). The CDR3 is CASSHQTGPGYEQYF. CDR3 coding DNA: TGCGCCAGCAGCCACCAGACAGGGCCTGGCTACGAGCAGTACTTC.